This T cell receptor (beta chain) stems from a study of early T cells in non-severe SARS-CoV-2 infection. Study-wide context: Sequenced bulk RNA came from whole blood that was unsorted, and chains were unpaired.

This clonotype was observed at least ten times. TCRdb ran MiXCR on the 5' RACE reads and lists one entry per CDR3 protein. The profile shows tens of thousands of distinct CDR3 sequences, 5.8% of them singletons. Germline V gene lookup returns CDR1 SGHTS and CDR2 YDEGEE. V was pared by 7 bases and J by 0 bases, with 16 bases between. This CDR3 has 15 amino acids. This rearrangement joins TRBV5-8 to TRBJ1-1; D may be TRBD1 (5 bases). The sequence came from an adult who was a healthcare worker with PCR-confirmed SARS-CoV-2 infection or an uninfected control (not recorded which). Sequenced: whole blood. The CDR3 is CASLLLGQVNTEAFF. In DNA form, the CDR3 reads TGTGCCAGCCTCCTTCTGGGGCAGGTGAACACTGAAGCTTTCTTT.